Detailed here is one T cell receptor beta chain. Its antigen is still unknown. Sample-barcoded 5' priming and a J-beta primer mix drove a second PCR of roughly 7 to 11 cycles. From the 5' RACE reads, TCRdb called clonotypes with MiXCR, one entry per CDR3 protein. This repertoire shows 1.4 million to 1.5 million distinct CDR3 sequences, about 40% found once; its top ten account for 7% to 9%. With V trimmed by 5 bases and J by 5 bases, 5 bases remained unmatched. CDR3 size: 14 residues. This sample is part of a study of blood T cells in healthy people across ages. Study context: Per two T cells, about one barcoded beta molecule was captured through template switching.

Each donor was a healthy Caucasian individual from Russia, aged roughly 6 to 90. Per individual sample, total RNA of at least 6 micrograms was extracted. The study's findings and limits: Getting older went along with TCR beta diversity per million T cells dropping roughly linearly.

The chain combines TRBV12-3 or TRBV12-4 with TRBJ2-1; 8 nucleotides agree with TRBD2. The sequence derives from a woman aged 18-29 years in good health. Material: blood. Here the CDR3 reads CASSTGTRNNEQFF. In DNA form, the CDR3 reads TGTGCCAGCAGTACCGGGACTAGAAACAATGAGCAGTTCTTC.